A single T cell receptor beta chain is shown here with its context. Primers: 60 Vbeta forward and 13 Jbeta reverse. Method: immunoSEQ multiplex PCR; TCRdb's copy keeps in-frame clones and lacks some. This repertoire shows 160,000 or so clones, around 77% found once; its top ten account for 1%. The data originate from a study of cytomegalovirus exposure and HLA in healthy donors. Germline CDR1 and CDR2: LGHNT and FRNRAP. V lost 2 bases and J 5 bases, leaving 7 bases between the germline ends. The length of the CDR3 is 13 residues. Sequencing input: PBMCs. V is TRBV12-5 and J is TRBJ2-1; D remains unclear. The origin of this receptor is a middle-aged woman in good health and CMV-seronegative. The DNA for the CDR3 is TGTGCTAGTGGTTTGTATTCTGACAATGAGCAGTTCTTC. As protein: CASGLYSDNEQFF.